A selection of T cell receptor beta chains follows, all from one sample in a study of blood T cell repertoires in COVID-19. Only in-frame clones appear in the TCRdb table, and some are missing; sequencing was by immunoSEQ multiplex PCR. The repertoire holds 150,000 or so clones, around nine tenths seen once, with about 9.3% in the top ten. The sample was peripheral blood. The source is a woman in her 70s with COVID-19, enrolled during active disease. CDR3s include the opening cysteine and the closing phenylalanine or tryptophan. Fields, in order: J gene, D gene, clone size, V gene, CDR3 protein, CDR3 DNA. A D gene is named only where the DNA matches it firmly. Not every row has a clone size; where given, it reads once, few, many or a size class.

J: TRBJ2-7; D: TRBD2; size: .; V: TRBV4-1; CDR3: CASSQDLSASGLREQYF; DNA: TGCGCCAGCAGCCAAGATTTATCGGCTAGCGGACTAAGGGAGCAGTACTTC
J: TRBJ1-5; D: TRBD1; size: .; V: TRBV19; CDR3: CASSMGGTGGSINQPQHF; DNA: TGTGCCAGTAGTATGGGGGGGACAGGAGGGAGTATCAATCAGCCCCAGCATTTT
J: TRBJ1-4; D: .; size: .; V: TRBV30; CDR3: CAWSAGEVRKKLFF; DNA: TGTGCCTGGAGTGCAGGGGAAGTTCGGAAAAAACTGTTTTTT
J: TRBJ1-1; D: .; size: once; V: TRBV4-1; CDR3: CASSQGLLGTNEAFF; DNA: TGCGCCAGCAGCCAAGGGCTGCTAGGGACTAATGAAGCTTTCTTT
J: TRBJ1-4; D: .; size: .; V: TRBV30; CDR3: CAWRRGITNEKLFF; DNA: TGTGCCTGGAGACGAGGGATCACTAATGAAAAACTGTTTTTT
J: TRBJ1-2; D: .; size: .; V: TRBV10-1; CDR3: CASSESPLNYGYTF; DNA: TGCGCCAGCAGTGAGTCTCCCCTTAACTATGGCTACACCTTC
J: TRBJ2-3; D: .; size: .; V: TRBV27; CDR3: CASRRLGTDTQYF; DNA: TGTGCCTCCCGGAGGTTGGGCACAGATACGCAGTATTTT
J: TRBJ2-7; D: TRBD1; size: .; V: TRBV7-8; CDR3: CASSLAGWDRGRFNGYEQYF; DNA: TGTGCCAGCAGCTTAGCAGGTTGGGACAGGGGGCGTTTTAATGGTTACGAGCAGTACTTC
J: TRBJ1-6; D: TRBD1; size: .; V: TRBV14; CDR3: CASSQSGTGRSPLHF; DNA: TGTGCCAGCAGCCAATCCGGGACAGGGCGATCACCCCTCCACTTT
J: TRBJ1-1; D: .; size: .; V: TRBV28; CDR3: CASSPHGQNTEAFF; DNA: TGTGCCAGCAGCCCCCACGGTCAGAACACTGAAGCTTTCTTT
J: TRBJ1-1; D: .; size: .; V: TRBV20-1; CDR3: CSASRALLRQNIEAFF; DNA: TGCAGTGCTAGTCGGGCTCTACTCAGACAGAACATTGAAGCTTTCTTT
J: TRBJ1-1; D: .; size: .; V: TRBV6-1; CDR3: CASSEPPGHSEAFF; DNA: TGTGCCAGCAGTGAACCCCCGGGACATAGTGAAGCTTTCTTT
J: TRBJ1-2; D: TRBD1; size: .; V: TRBV13; CDR3: CASSPWTGGNSYGYTF; DNA: TGTGCCAGCAGCCCCTGGACAGGGGGAAATTCCTATGGCTACACCTTC
J: TRBJ2-7; D: .; size: .; V: TRBV27; CDR3: CASSPNGRAYEQYF; DNA: TGTGCCAGCAGCCCTAACGGCAGGGCCTACGAGCAGTACTTC
J: TRBJ2-2; D: TRBD1; size: once; V: TRBV6-1; CDR3: CASSENYGDSANTGELFF; DNA: TGTGCCAGCAGTGAAAACTATGGGGACAGCGCGAACACCGGGGAGCTGTTTTTT
J: TRBJ1-2; D: .; size: .; V: TRBV27; CDR3: CASSSGSQGYTF; DNA: TGTGCCAGCAGTAGCGGGTCTCAGGGCTACACCTTC
J: TRBJ1-4; D: TRBD1; size: .; V: TRBV6-6; CDR3: CASSPGQEYLATNEKLFF; DNA: TGTGCCAGCAGTCCCGGACAGGAGTACCTTGCAACTAATGAAAAACTGTTTTTT
J: TRBJ2-3; D: TRBD1; size: .; V: TRBV5-1; CDR3: CASSLSRGLRDTQYF; DNA: TGCGCCAGCAGCTTGTCCAGGGGGTTACGAGATACGCAGTATTTT
J: TRBJ2-7; D: TRBD2; size: .; V: TRBV14; CDR3: CASSQEVGTSYEQYF; DNA: TGTGCCAGCAGCCAAGAAGTTGGGACTAGCTACGAGCAGTACTTC
J: TRBJ1-2; D: TRBD1; size: .; V: TRBV18; CDR3: CASSPGQFGQGRNGYTF; DNA: TGTGCCAGCTCACCGGGACAATTTGGACAGGGGAGGAATGGCTACACCTTC
J: TRBJ2-5; D: TRBD2; size: .; V: TRBV7-6; CDR3: CASSSPGGAGETQYF; DNA: TGTGCCAGCAGCTCACCCGGGGGGGCGGGAGAGACCCAGTACTTC
J: TRBJ2-5; D: .; size: .; V: TRBV7-8; CDR3: CASRGGETQYF; DNA: TGTGCCAGCAGGGGGGGAGAGACCCAGTACTTC
J: TRBJ2-6; D: TRBD1; size: .; V: TRBV5-4; CDR3: CASSSSRDRGFANVLTF; DNA: TGTGCCAGCAGCTCGTCCCGGGACAGGGGGTTTGCCAATGTCCTGACTTTC
J: TRBJ1-1; D: TRBD1; size: .; V: TRBV6-5; CDR3: CASRGQMNTEAFF; DNA: TGTGCCAGCAGGGGACAGATGAACACTGAAGCTTTCTTT
J: TRBJ2-3; D: .; size: .; V: TRBV27; CDR3: CASRRTLQRGNPTDTQYF; DNA: TGTGCCAGCAGAAGAACCCTTCAACGGGGGAACCCCACAGATACGCAGTATTTT
J: TRBJ1-2; D: TRBD1; size: .; V: TRBV18; CDR3: CASSQTGTGVYNYGYTF; DNA: TGTGCCAGCTCACAAACCGGGACAGGAGTCTATAACTATGGCTACACCTTC
J: TRBJ1-1; D: TRBD1; size: .; V: TRBV3-1/TRBV3-2; CDR3: CASSPGGRTEAFF; DNA: TGTGCCAGCAGCCCAGGGGGTCGCACTGAAGCTTTCTTT
J: TRBJ1-2; D: TRBD1; size: .; V: TRBV23-1; CDR3: CASSHPTDRGLDGYTF; DNA: TGCGCCAGCAGTCACCCAACGGACAGGGGGCTCGACGGCTACACCTTC
J: TRBJ1-6; D: .; size: .; V: TRBV7-8; CDR3: CASSLGTGFELYNSPLHF; DNA: TGTGCCAGCAGCTTAGGGACGGGATTCGAGCTCTATAATTCACCCCTCCACTTT
J: TRBJ2-2; D: .; size: .; V: TRBV3-1/TRBV3-2; CDR3: CASSHRKLANTGELFF; DNA: TGTGCCAGCAGCCATAGAAAGCTAGCGAACACCGGGGAGCTGTTTTTT
J: TRBJ2-1; D: TRBD2; size: .; V: TRBV19; CDR3: CASSSRAGDNEQFF; DNA: TGTGCCAGTAGTAGTCGAGCGGGGGACAATGAGCAGTTCTTC
J: TRBJ1-1; D: .; size: .; V: TRBV5-4; CDR3: CASRTGMNTEAFF; DNA: TGTGCCAGCAGGACAGGTATGAACACTGAAGCTTTCTTT
J: TRBJ2-1; D: TRBD2; size: .; V: TRBV28; CDR3: CASSLGRTSGGAGNEQFF; DNA: TGTGCCAGCAGTTTGGGTCGGACTAGCGGGGGGGCTGGCAATGAGCAGTTCTTC
J: TRBJ1-3; D: TRBD1; size: .; V: TRBV6-5; CDR3: CASRPTGVGNTIYF; DNA: TGTGCCAGCAGACCGACAGGGGTTGGAAACACCATATATTTT
J: TRBJ2-2; D: .; size: .; V: TRBV4-1; CDR3: CASSQVAVAGELFF; DNA: TGCGCCAGCAGCCAAGTGGCGGTTGCCGGGGAGCTGTTTTTT
J: TRBJ1-2; D: .; size: .; V: TRBV19; CDR3: CASSAYQTVVNGYTF; DNA: TGTGCCAGTAGTGCCTACCAGACAGTAGTTAATGGCTACACCTTC
J: TRBJ2-7; D: TRBD2; size: .; V: TRBV6-1; CDR3: CASSEERLAGYEQYF; DNA: TGTGCCAGCAGTGAAGAAAGACTAGCGGGGTACGAGCAGTACTTC
J: TRBJ2-7; D: TRBD2; size: .; V: TRBV5-1; CDR3: CASSLAQRGSGEQYF; DNA: TGCGCCAGCAGCTTGGCCCAGCGGGGGTCTGGAGAGCAGTACTTC
J: TRBJ1-2; D: TRBD1; size: .; V: TRBV19; CDR3: CASRRDSKNYGYTF; DNA: TGTGCCAGTAGGAGGGACAGCAAAAACTATGGCTACACCTTC
J: TRBJ2-7; D: TRBD1; size: .; V: TRBV2; CDR3: CASSGRDRADEQYF; DNA: TGTGCCAGCAGTGGCCGGGACAGGGCCGACGAGCAGTACTTC